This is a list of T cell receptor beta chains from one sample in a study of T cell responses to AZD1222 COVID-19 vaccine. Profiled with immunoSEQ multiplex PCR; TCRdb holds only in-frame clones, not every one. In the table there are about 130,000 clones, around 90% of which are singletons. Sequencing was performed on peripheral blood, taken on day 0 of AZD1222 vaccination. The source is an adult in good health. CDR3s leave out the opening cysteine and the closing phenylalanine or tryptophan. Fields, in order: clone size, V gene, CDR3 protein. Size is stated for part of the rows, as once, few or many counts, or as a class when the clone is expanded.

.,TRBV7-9,ASSLLSGEVGEQF
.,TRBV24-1,ATSDPPQDVNTEAF
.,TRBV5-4,ASSFGQGINTGELF
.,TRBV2,ASGQSGYEQY
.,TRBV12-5,ASGLLRMGAF
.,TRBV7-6,ASSLIVEGGYT
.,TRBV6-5,ASSYSVAASTDTQY
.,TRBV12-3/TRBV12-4,ASSPDSMYEQY
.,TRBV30,AWSTQGWGYSEAF
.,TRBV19,ASSRYYRETLSYEQY
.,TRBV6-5,ASSYSTGLGELF
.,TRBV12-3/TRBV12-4,ASSLSVHYGYT
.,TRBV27,ASSIVGVDEQY
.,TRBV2,ASSVLAGRTGELF
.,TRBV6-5,ASSYEGVGYT
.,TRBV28,ASSLAQAGGNTIY
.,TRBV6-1,ASSELAGGRAYNEQF
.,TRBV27,ASRTPGGISEAF
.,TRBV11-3,ASSLPRGGTQY
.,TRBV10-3,AITHDRTTSTDTQY
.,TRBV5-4,ASSPGDRGEWEETQY
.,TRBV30,AWGRGNTEAF
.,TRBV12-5,ASGLMASGGGSAQY
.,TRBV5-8,ASSLQGVNTEAF
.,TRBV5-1,ASSLALRGTNYGYT
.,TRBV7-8,ASSRARDTEAF
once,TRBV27,ASSQPGLASEQY
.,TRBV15,ATSRDQESDTQY
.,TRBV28,ASSPSGTNYGYT
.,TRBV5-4,ASSSPQTGPYEQY
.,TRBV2,ASSLRGSSAEAF
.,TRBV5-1,ASSLGQGGPNTEAF
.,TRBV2,ASGGWGQTNYGYT
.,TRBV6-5,ASSIGGPNTGELF
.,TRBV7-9,ASSLAVTSTEAF
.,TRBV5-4,ASSLEGPLGNSPLH
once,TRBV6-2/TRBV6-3,ASSAQWSPLH
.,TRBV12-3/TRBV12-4,ASSLPNSPLH
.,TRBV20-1,SASQGQSNTEAF
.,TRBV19,ASSRGLLKVNQPQH
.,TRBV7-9,ASSLGGRLNYGYT
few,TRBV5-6,ASSLEMVGEQY